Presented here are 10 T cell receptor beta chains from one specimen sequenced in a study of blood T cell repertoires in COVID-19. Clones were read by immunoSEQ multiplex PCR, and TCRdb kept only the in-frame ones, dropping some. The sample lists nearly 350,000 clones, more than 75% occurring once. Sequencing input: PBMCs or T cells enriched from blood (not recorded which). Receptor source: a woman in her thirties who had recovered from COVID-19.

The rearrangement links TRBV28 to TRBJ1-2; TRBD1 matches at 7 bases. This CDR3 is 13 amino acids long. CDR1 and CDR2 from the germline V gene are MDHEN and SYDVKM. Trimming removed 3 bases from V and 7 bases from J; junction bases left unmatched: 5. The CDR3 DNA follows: TGTGCCAGCAGTTTCCGCCCAGGGGGTGGCTACACCTTC. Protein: CASSFRPGGGYTF.

CDR3 protein: CASSLGAGDNSPLHF. The CDR3 DNA sequence: TGTGCCAGCAGCTTAGGTGCAGGGGATAATTCACCCCTCCACTTT. The chain employs TRBV11-3 and TRBJ1-6, with a possible D match to TRBD1 (6 bases). The CDR3 is 15 amino acids. Germline V CDR1 and CDR2: SGHNT, YENEEA. Trimming shortened V by 1 base and J by 5 bases, and 9 bases separated the two germline ends.

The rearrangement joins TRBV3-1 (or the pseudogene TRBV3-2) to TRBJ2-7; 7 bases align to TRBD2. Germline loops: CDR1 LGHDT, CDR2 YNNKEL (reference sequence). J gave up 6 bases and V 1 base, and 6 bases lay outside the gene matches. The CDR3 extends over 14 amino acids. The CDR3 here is CASSQGVERGEQYF. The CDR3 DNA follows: TGTGCCAGCAGCCAAGGAGTAGAGCGGGGCGAGCAGTACTTC.

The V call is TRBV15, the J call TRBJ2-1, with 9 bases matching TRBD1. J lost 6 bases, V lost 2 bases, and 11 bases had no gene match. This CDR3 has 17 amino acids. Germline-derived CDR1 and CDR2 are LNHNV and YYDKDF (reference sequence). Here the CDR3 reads CATSRPQDRGRSNEQFF. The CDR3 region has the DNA TGTGCCACCAGCAGACCCCAGGACAGGGGCAGATCCAATGAGCAGTTCTTC.

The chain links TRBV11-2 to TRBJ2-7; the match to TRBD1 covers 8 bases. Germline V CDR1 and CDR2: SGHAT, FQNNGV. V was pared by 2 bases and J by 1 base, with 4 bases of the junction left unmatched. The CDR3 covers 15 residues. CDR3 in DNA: TGTGCCAGCAGCTTAACCCGACAGGGGTCCTACGAGCAGTACTTC. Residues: CASSLTRQGSYEQYF.

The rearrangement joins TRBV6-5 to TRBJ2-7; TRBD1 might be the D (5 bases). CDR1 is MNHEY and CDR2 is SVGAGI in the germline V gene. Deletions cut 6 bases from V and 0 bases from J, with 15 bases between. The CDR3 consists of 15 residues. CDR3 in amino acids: CASSSSPDSSYEQYF. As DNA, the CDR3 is TGTGCCAGCAGCTCCTCCCCCGACAGCTCCTACGAGCAGTACTTC.

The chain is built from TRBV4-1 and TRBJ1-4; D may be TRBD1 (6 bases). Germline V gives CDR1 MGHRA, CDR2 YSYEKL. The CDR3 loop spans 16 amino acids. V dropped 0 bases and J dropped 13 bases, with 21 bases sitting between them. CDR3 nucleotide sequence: TGCGCCAGCAGCCAAGACTTTCCTGGGACAAGAGGAGGACTGTTTTTT. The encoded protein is CASSQDFPGTRGGLFF.

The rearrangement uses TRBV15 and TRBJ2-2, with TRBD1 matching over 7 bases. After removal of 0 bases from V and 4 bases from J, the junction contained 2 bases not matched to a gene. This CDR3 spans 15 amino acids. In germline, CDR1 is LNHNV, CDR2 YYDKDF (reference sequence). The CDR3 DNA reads TGTGCCACCAGCAGAGACCCAGGGGGCACCGGGGAGCTGTTTTTT. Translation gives CATSRDPGGTGELFF. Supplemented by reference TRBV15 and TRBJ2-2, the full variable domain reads DAMVIQNPRYQVTQFGKPVTLSCSQTLNHNVMYWYQQKSSQAPKLLFHYYDKDFNNEADTPDNFQSRRPNTSFCFLDIRSPGLGDTAMYLCATSRDPGGTGELFFGEGSRLTVL.

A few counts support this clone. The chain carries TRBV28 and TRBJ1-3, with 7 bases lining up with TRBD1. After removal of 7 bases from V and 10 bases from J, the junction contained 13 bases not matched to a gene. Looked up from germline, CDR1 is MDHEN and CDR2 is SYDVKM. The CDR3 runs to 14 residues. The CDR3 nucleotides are TGTGCCAGCACCTCAGGCGACAGGGCAAGAACCATATATTTT. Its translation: CASTSGDRARTIYF.

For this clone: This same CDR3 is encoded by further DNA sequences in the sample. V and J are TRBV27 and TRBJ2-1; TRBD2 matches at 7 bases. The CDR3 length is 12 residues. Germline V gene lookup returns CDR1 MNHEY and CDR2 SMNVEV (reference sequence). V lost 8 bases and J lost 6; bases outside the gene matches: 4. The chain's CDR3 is CASRRGGNEQFF. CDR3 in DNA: TGTGCCAGCCGGCGCGGGGGCAATGAGCAGTTCTTC.